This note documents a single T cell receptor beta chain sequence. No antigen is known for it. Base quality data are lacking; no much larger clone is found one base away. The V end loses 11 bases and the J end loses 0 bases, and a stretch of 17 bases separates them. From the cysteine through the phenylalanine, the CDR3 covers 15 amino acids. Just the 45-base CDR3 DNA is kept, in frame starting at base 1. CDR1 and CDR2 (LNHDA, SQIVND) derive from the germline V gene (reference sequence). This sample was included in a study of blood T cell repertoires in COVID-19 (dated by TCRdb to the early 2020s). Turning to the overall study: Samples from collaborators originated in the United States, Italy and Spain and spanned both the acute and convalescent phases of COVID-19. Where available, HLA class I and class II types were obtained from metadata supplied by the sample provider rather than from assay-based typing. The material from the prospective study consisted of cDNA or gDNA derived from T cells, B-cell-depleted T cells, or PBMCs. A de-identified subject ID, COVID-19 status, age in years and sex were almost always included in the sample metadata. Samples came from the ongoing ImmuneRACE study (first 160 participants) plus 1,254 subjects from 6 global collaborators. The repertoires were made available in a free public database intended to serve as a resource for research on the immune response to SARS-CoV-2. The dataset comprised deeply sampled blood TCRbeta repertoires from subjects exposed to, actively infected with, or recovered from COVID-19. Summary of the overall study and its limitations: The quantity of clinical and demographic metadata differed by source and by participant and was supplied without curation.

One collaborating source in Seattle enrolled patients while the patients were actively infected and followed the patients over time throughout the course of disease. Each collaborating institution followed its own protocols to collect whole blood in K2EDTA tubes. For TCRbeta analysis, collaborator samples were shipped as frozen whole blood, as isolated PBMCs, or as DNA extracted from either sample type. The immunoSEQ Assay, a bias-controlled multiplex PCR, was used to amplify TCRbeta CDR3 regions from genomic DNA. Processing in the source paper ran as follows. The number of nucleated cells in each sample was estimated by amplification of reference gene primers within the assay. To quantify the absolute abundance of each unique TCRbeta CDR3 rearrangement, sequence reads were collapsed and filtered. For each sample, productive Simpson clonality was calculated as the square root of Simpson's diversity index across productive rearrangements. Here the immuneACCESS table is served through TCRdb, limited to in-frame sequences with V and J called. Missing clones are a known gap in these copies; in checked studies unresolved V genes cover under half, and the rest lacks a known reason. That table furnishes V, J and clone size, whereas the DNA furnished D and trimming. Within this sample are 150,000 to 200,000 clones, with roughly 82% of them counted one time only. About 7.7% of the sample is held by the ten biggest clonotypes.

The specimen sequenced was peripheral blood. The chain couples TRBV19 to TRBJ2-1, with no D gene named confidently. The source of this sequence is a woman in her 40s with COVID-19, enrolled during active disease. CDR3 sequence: CAASRSLSSYNEQFF. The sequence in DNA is TGTGCCGCCTCGAGGAGCTTAAGCTCCTACAATGAGCAGTTCTTC.